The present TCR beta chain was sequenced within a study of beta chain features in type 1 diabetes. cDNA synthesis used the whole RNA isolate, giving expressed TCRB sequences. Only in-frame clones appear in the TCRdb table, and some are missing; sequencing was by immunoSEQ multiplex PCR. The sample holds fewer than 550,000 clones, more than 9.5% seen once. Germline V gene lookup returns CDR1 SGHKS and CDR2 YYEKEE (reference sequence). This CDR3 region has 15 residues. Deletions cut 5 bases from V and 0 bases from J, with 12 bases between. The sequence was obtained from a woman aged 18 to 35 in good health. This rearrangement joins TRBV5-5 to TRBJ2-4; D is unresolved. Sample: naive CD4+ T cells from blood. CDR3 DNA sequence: TGTGCCAGCAGGCGGACGGAGCTAGCCAAAAACATTCAGTACTTC. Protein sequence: CASRRTELAKNIQYF.